These T cell receptor beta chains were read from a single sample in a study of glioma-infiltrating T cells after dendritic cell vaccination. Clones were read by immunoSEQ multiplex PCR, and TCRdb kept only the in-frame ones, dropping some. Of 90,000 or so clones listed, more than 80% are singletons. The material was blood, obtained after dendritic cell vaccination. These receptors were taken from a human donor with glioblastoma. Each CDR3 is given with its conserved first and last residue. The D gene is left open where the match is weak. Not every row has a clone size; where given, it reads once, few, many or a size class.

D,size,V,J,DNA,CDR3
.,many,TRBV29-1,TRBJ1-2,TGCAGCGTGGCAAGCCTCAGGGAAGGCTACACCTTC,CSVASLREGYTF
TRBD2,.,TRBV14,TRBJ2-1,TGTGCCAGCAGCCAAGGGTCGTCTAGCGGGAAGAATGAGCAGTTCTTC,CASSQGSSSGKNEQFF
.,few,TRBV19,TRBJ2-1,TGTGCCAGTAGTATAGGGGGGCGGGGGAGCAATGAGCAGTTCTTC,CASSIGGRGSNEQFF
TRBD2,.,TRBV5-6,TRBJ2-1,TGTGCCAGCAGCTTGCGTCTAGCGGGACCCTACAATGAGCAGTTCTTC,CASSLRLAGPYNEQFF
.,.,TRBV28,TRBJ1-5,TGTGCCAGCACCGGGGGGGGTTTGGGTCATGGCAATCAGCCCCAGCATTTT,CASTGGGLGHGNQPQHF
TRBD1,.,TRBV4-2,TRBJ2-3,TGTGCCAGCAGCCGGGACAGGGGTTCGGATACGCAGTATTTT,CASSRDRGSDTQYF
.,.,TRBV29-1,TRBJ1-4,TGCAGCGCTAGAGAGGGGACCGGCCAGGGGAAACTGTTTTTT,CSAREGTGQGKLFF
.,once,TRBV6-5,TRBJ2-1,TGTGCCAGCAGACCGGACAGCAGCTCCTACAATGAGCAGTTCTTC,CASRPDSSSYNEQFF
TRBD1,.,TRBV28,TRBJ2-7,TGTGCCAGCAAGACCGGGACAGGATTCTACGAGCAGTACTTC,CASKTGTGFYEQYF
.,.,TRBV7-2,TRBJ2-1,TGTGCCAGCAGCTTAGTAGATCGGGGTGGATACAATGAGCAGTTCTTC,CASSLVDRGGYNEQFF
TRBD1,few,TRBV16,TRBJ1-3,TGTGCCAGCAGCCAATTGTTCTTTGTCCTGGACAGGGGATGTAACACCATATATTTT,CASSQLFFVLDRGCNTIYF
.,.,TRBV14,TRBJ2-1,TGTGCCAGCAGCTTACGACTTACTAAGGGAGGCGCCAATGAGCAGTTCTTC,CASSLRLTKGGANEQFF
.,.,TRBV9,TRBJ2-3,TGTGCCAGCAGTCTCAGCGGTACGTGGTTCACAGATACGCAGTATTTT,CASSLSGTWFTDTQYF
.,once,TRBV30,TRBJ1-3,TGTGCCTGGGGACAGCTTAGCTCTGGAAACACCATATATTTT,CAWGQLSSGNTIYF
TRBD1,.,TRBV4-1,TRBJ1-2,TGCGCCAGCAGCCAAATGACAGGGGTGCTGGCCTATGGCTACACCTTC,CASSQMTGVLAYGYTF
.,.,TRBV6-6,TRBJ2-1,TGTGCCAGCACCCTCCCACAGAAAGAGCAGTTCTTC,CASTLPQKEQFF
.,.,TRBV5-1,TRBJ2-1,TGCGCCAGCAGCTTGCAGCAGGGTTGGTCCTACAATGAGCAGTTCTTC,CASSLQQGWSYNEQFF
.,.,TRBV7-3,TRBJ1-1,TGTGCCAGCAGCTCGGGTTTTGGGACTGAAGCTTTCTTT,CASSSGFGTEAFF
.,.,TRBV11-3,TRBJ1-5,TGTGCCAGCAGCAAGAGGACACTTCAGGATCAGCCCCAGCATTTT,CASSKRTLQDQPQHF
TRBD1,.,TRBV2,TRBJ1-1,TGTGCCAGCAGTGGCTGGACAGGTCCGGGTGAAGCTTTCTTT,CASSGWTGPGEAFF
TRBD1,.,TRBV2,TRBJ2-3,TGTGCCAGCAGTGGGACAGGTTCTAGCACAGATACGCAGTATTTT,CASSGTGSSTDTQYF
.,.,TRBV7-8,TRBJ1-1,TGTGCCAGCAGTCTAGTGGGAGTTTATGGCAGAGGGAGCATGAACACTGAAGCTTTCTTT,CASSLVGVYGRGSMNTEAFF
.,few,TRBV5-6,TRBJ1-4,TGTGCCAGCAGCTCTTACGGAGCTGACAGAGCAACTAATGAAAAACTGTTTTTT,CASSSYGADRATNEKLFF
TRBD2,few,TRBV5-1,TRBJ2-1,TGCGCCAGCAGCTCCACGACTAGCGGGGGGGCCGGTGAGCAGTTCTTC,CASSSTTSGGAGEQFF
TRBD2,.,TRBV12-5,TRBJ2-3,TGTGCTAGTGGAAGGGGAATAGCGGGCCTCACAGATACGCAGTATTTT,CASGRGIAGLTDTQYF
.,few,TRBV19,TRBJ2-5,TGTGCCAGTAGTATATTCGGGATCCAAGAGACCCAGTACTTC,CASSIFGIQETQYF
TRBD1,.,TRBV29-1,TRBJ1-6,TGCAGCGTACGTCGACAGGGGAACGATTCACCCCTCCACTTT,CSVRRQGNDSPLHF
TRBD2,.,TRBV12-5,TRBJ2-3,TGTGCTAGTGGGATTGGGGGCATAAGAGGCGGGAGGTCCACAGATACGCAGTATTTT,CASGIGGIRGGRSTDTQYF
TRBD2,.,TRBV9,TRBJ2-3,TGTGCCAGCAGCGTGGCTAGCGGGGGCACAGATACGCAGTATTTT,CASSVASGGTDTQYF
TRBD2,.,TRBV18,TRBJ2-1,TGTGCCAGCTCACCAGCTGGGCTAGCGGGTAGCTCCTACAATGAGCAGTTCTTC,CASSPAGLAGSSYNEQFF
.,.,TRBV9,TRBJ1-4,TGTGCCAGCAGCTTCAGGGGTCCCTCTTATGAAAAACTGTTTTTT,CASSFRGPSYEKLFF
.,.,TRBV7-3,TRBJ2-1,TGTGCCAGCAGCCCTGGCGGGACGCGAGCCTACAATGAGCAGTTCTTC,CASSPGGTRAYNEQFF
.,.,TRBV7-8,TRBJ1-2,TGTGCCAGCAGCGCGGCGGGACTGAGATATGGCTACACCTTC,CASSAAGLRYGYTF
TRBD1,.,TRBV19,TRBJ1-4,TGTGCCAGTAGTATCACCCAGGACAGGGGGATCTTAGAAGAAAAACTGTTTTTT,CASSITQDRGILEEKLFF
.,.,TRBV5-4,TRBJ1-2,TGTGCCAGCAGCTCAGCCCGGACTCTTGGCAGTATGGGCTACACCTTC,CASSSARTLGSMGYTF
.,.,TRBV11-2,TRBJ2-5,TGTGCCAGCAGCGCAGGGGGGCTACCGGAGACCCAGTACTTC,CASSAGGLPETQYF
.,.,TRBV5-8,TRBJ2-3,TGTGCCAGCAGCTTGGAGCAGGGGAGGGTGAATACGCAGTATTTT,CASSLEQGRVNTQYF
TRBD1,.,TRBV5-4,TRBJ2-3,TGTGCCAGCAGACCGGACAGGACAGATACGCAGTATTTT,CASRPDRTDTQYF
.,few,TRBV6-5,TRBJ1-3,TGTGCCAGCAGGACAGGTTTTGGAAACACCATATATTTT,CASRTGFGNTIYF
TRBD2,.,TRBV6-1,TRBJ2-2,TGTGCCAGCAGTGAATGGGGACTAGCGGGAGATTGGTACACCGGGGAGCTGTTTTTT,CASSEWGLAGDWYTGELFF
.,.,TRBV11-2,TRBJ1-2,TGTGCCAGCAGCGCGGATAGTATCTATGGCTACACCTTC,CASSADSIYGYTF
.,.,TRBV2,TRBJ2-3,TGTGCCAGCAGTGTTGATGGGCAGAACCTACTCACAGATACGCAGTATTTT,CASSVDGQNLLTDTQYF
TRBD1,.,TRBV27,TRBJ2-2,TGTGCCAGCAGTAAACTTGGGACAGGGATCACCGGGGAGCTGTTTTTT,CASSKLGTGITGELFF
TRBD1,.,TRBV5-1,TRBJ2-5,TGCGCCAGCAGCTCACAGGGGGATCAGACCCAGTACTTC,CASSSQGDQTQYF
TRBD1,.,TRBV5-6,TRBJ2-4,TGTGCCAGCAGCTTGGGGGGACAGGGCAGGAACATTCAGTACTTC,CASSLGGQGRNIQYF
TRBD1,.,TRBV12-5,TRBJ1-3,TGTGCTAGTGGACGAACAGGGGGGTCCTTTTCTGGAAACACCATATATTTT,CASGRTGGSFSGNTIYF
.,.,TRBV2,TRBJ1-1,TGTGCCAGCTTTGCCGGGGGATGGACTGAAGCTTTCTTT,CASFAGGWTEAFF
TRBD2,.,TRBV6-1,TRBJ2-1,TGTGCCACGTTGCTAGCGGGAGGGCCCAATGAGCAGTTCTTC,CATLLAGGPNEQFF
.,.,TRBV5-6,TRBJ2-1,TGTGCCAGCAGCTTTAACAGGGTCTACAATGAGCAGTTCTTC,CASSFNRVYNEQFF